The 18 T cell receptor beta chains below were found in one sample sequenced in a study of blood T cell repertoires in COVID-19. The method was immunoSEQ multiplex PCR; TCRdb's version includes in-frame clones alone and lacks a portion of them. The sample includes about 58,000 clones, approximately 86% seen only once; the top ten take roughly 6.7%. Sequencing was carried out using peripheral blood. The receptors originated from a human donor with active COVID-19. The donor label of this sample is uncertain.

This clone has just a few counts. The chain recombines TRBV29-1 with TRBJ2-7, with 10 bases aligning to TRBD2. The CDR3 has 14 residues. Germline loops: CDR1 SQVTM, CDR2 ANQGSEA. V dropped 4 bases and J dropped 5; count of bases not matched to a gene: 8. DNA for the CDR3: TGCAGCGTTGTCGGTCCTAGCGGGAGAAACGAGCAGTACTTC. Residues: CSVVGPSGRNEQYF.

The CDR3 here is CASSPYLGHVGTSGLYEQYF. As DNA, the CDR3 is TGTGCCAGCAGCCCTTACCTAGGTCACGTCGGGACTAGCGGGCTCTACGAGCAGTACTTC. The genes are TRBV5-4 and TRBJ2-7, with 12 bases identical to TRBD2. In germline, CDR1 is SGHNT, CDR2 YYREEE (reference sequence). The CDR3 contains 20 residues. Losses at the gene ends were 4 bases for V and 3 bases for J; bases not matched to a gene: 20.

The chain employs TRBV6-5 and TRBJ2-6; the D gene is possibly TRBD1 (6 bases). Germline CDR1 and CDR2: MNHEY and SVGAGI. The CDR3 spans 15 residues. V lost 6 bases and J 3 bases, leaving 12 bases between the germline ends. DNA for the CDR3: TGTGCCAGCAGGGGGGACAAACTTGGGGCCAACGTCCTGACTTTC. The encoded protein is CASRGDKLGANVLTF.

This clone came up once. The chain recombines TRBV5-1 with TRBJ2-3, with 13 bases identical to TRBD2. Germline-derived CDR1 and CDR2 are SGHRS and YFSETQ. V shed 4 bases and J 2 bases; nucleotides not matched to a gene: 4. The CDR3 runs 16 residues. CDR3 loop: CASSLGLAGPTDTQYF. CDR3 bases: TGCGCCAGCAGCCTGGGACTAGCGGGGCCCACAGATACGCAGTATTTT. Together with reference TRBV5-1 and TRBJ2-3, the CDR3 gives the full variable domain: KAGVTQTPRYLIKTRGQQVTLSCSPISGHRSVSWYQQTPGQGLQFLFEYFSETQRNKGNFPGRFSGRQFSNSRSEMNVSTLELGDSALYLCASSLGLAGPTDTQYFGPGTRLTVL.

The V call is TRBV5-5, the J call TRBJ1-1, with D unclear. The V gene lost 0 bases and the J gene lost 7 bases, with 10 bases spanning the gap. CDR3 size: 13 residues. Germline CDR1 is SGHKS and CDR2 is YYEKEE (reference sequence). CDR3 region: CASSLGLRLEAFF. In DNA, the CDR3 is TGTGCCAGCAGCTTGGGTCTCCGTCTTGAAGCTTTCTTT.

The rearrangement links TRBV5-1 to TRBJ2-5, with D possibly being TRBD1 (7 bases). From germline, CDR1 is SGHRS and CDR2 YFSETQ. The CDR3 is 16 amino acids. V shed 0 bases and J shed 4 bases, with 16 bases lying between them. CDR3 nucleotide sequence: TGCGCCAGCAGCTTGGGACAGGGCGTGGGGGGAGAGACCCAGTACTTC. It yields the protein CASSLGQGVGGETQYF.

The V call is TRBV28, the J call TRBJ1-1; weak D call: TRBD1 (6 bases). The germline CDR1 and CDR2 sequences are MDHEN and SYDVKM. The V gene lost 5 bases and the J gene lost 1 base, with 17 bases spanning the gap. This CDR3 contains 16 residues. The CDR3 reads CASSNLSGAKNTEAFF. CDR3 in DNA: TGTGCCAGCAGTAACCTCTCAGGGGCGAAGAACACTGAAGCTTTCTTT.

This chain joins TRBV6-2 or TRBV6-3 and TRBJ1-2; possibly TRBD1 for D (6 bases). The CDR3 sequence is 15 residues long. CDR1 MNHEY and CDR2 SVGEGT come from the germline V gene. Trimming removed 2 bases from V and 1 base from J, with 11 bases in between. The CDR3 region has the DNA TGTGCCAGCAGTTACGGGGGGGCTCGTAACTATGGCTACACCTTC. Amino acid sequence: CASSYGGARNYGYTF.

CDR3 bases: TGTGCCTGGAGTCGAAGACAGGGGCTAGTGGACACTGAAGCTTTCTTT. Its translation: CAWSRRQGLVDTEAFF. The chain joins TRBV30 to TRBJ1-1, with TRBD1 matching 8 bases. This CDR3 is 16 amino acids long. The V gene's germline CDR1 is GTSNPN and CDR2 SVGIG (reference sequence). V trimming: 2 bases; J trimming: 3 bases; junction bases outside the gene matches: 11.

This clone was picked up one time. The chain links TRBV12-3 or TRBV12-4 to TRBJ1-2; D may be TRBD1 (6 bases). With 2 bases removed from V and 2 bases from J, the gap between germline ends came to 6 bases. The CDR3 totals 13 residues. The CDR3 region has the DNA TGTGCCAGCAGTTTACAGGGGAACTATGGCTACACCTTC. Its translation: CASSLQGNYGYTF.

V usage is TRBV3-1 (or the pseudogene TRBV3-2) and J usage is TRBJ2-7; 9 bases are a match to TRBD1. The CDR3 loop spans 15 amino acids. V trimming: 3 bases; J trimming: 5 bases; junction bases outside the gene matches: 8. CDR1 is LGHDT and CDR2 is YNNKEL in the germline V gene (reference sequence). CDR3 amino acids: CASSHPGQGVDEQYF. Here the CDR3 DNA reads TGTGCCAGCAGCCACCCGGGACAGGGAGTTGACGAGCAGTACTTC.

This chain joins TRBV13 and TRBJ2-3, with 7 positions matching TRBD1. There are 18 residues in the CDR3. The ends lost 6 bases at V and 4 bases at J; junction bases unmatched: 19. Per the germline V gene, CDR1 is PRHDT and CDR2 is FYEKMQ (reference sequence). In DNA form, the CDR3 reads TGTGCCAGCAGGAAGTCCCGGCTAGCAGGGGGTAGGGCAGATACGCAGTATTTT. Protein: CASRKSRLAGGRADTQYF.

The chain joins TRBV4-2 to TRBJ2-1, with D possibly TRBD2 on 6 matching bases. CDR3 size: 14 residues. Looked up from germline, CDR1 is LGHNA and CDR2 is YNFKEQ. Trimming cost V 1 base and J 8 bases, with 12 bases left between them. The chain's CDR3 is CASSQGRGEDEQFF. DNA for the CDR3: TGTGCCAGCAGCCAAGGGAGGGGCGAGGATGAGCAGTTCTTC.

The V and J genes are TRBV19 and TRBJ2-3, with 7 bases aligning to TRBD1. Unmatched junction bases numbered 8, after V lost 4 bases and J lost 4 bases. Germline loops: CDR1 LNHDA, CDR2 SQIVND (reference sequence). The CDR3 is 15 residues long. The CDR3 region has the DNA TGTGCCAGTAGTAAAAGGACAGGTATTTCAGATACGCAGTATTTT. It encodes CASSKRTGISDTQYF. The variable domain in full, completed from reference TRBV19 and TRBJ2-3, reads DGGITQSPKYLFRKEGQNVTLSCEQNLNHDAMYWYRQDPGQGLRLIYYSQIVNDFQKGDIAEGYSVSREKKESFPLTVTSAQKNPTAFYLCASSKRTGISDTQYFGPGTRLTVL.

The table lists this clone with a count of one. The chain joins TRBV6-6 to TRBJ1-1; unclear D gene. V lost 3 bases, J lost 3 bases, and 5 bases lay in between. Germline assignment: CDR1 MNHNY and CDR2 SVGAGI (reference sequence). This CDR3 comprises 12 residues. In DNA form, the CDR3 reads TGTGCCAGCAGTTATGTAGACACTGAAGCTTTCTTT. Translated: CASSYVDTEAFF.

This clone was recorded a few times. The CDR3 spells CASSFPLQGRFYGYTF. The DNA of the CDR3 is TGTGCCAGCAGTTTCCCGCTACAGGGAAGATTTTATGGCTACACCTTC. The chain joins TRBV28 to TRBJ1-2; D is perhaps TRBD1 (6 bases). V was cut by 3 bases and J by 5 bases, with 19 bases left in between. Looked up from germline, CDR1 is MDHEN and CDR2 is SYDVKM. The CDR3 has 16 residues.

The J gene is TRBJ1-5, the V gene TRBV11-2; tentative D call: TRBD1 (5 bases). Germline V CDR1 and CDR2: SGHAT, FQNNGV. Trimming shortened V by 2 bases and J by 6 bases, and 5 bases separated the two germline ends. The CDR3 loop spans 12 amino acids. CDR3 coding DNA: TGTGCCAGCAGCTTAAGGGGTCAGCCCCAGCATTTT. It translates to CASSLRGQPQHF.

The chain employs TRBV10-3 and TRBJ2-7, with TRBD1 matching 7 bases. CDR1 ENHRY and CDR2 SYGVKD come from the germline V gene. J lost 4 bases, V lost 6 bases, and 6 bases had no gene match. The CDR3 is 13 residues long. Here the CDR3 DNA reads TGTGCCATCAGCGACAGGGCATTATACGAGCAGTACTTC. This translates into CAISDRALYEQYF.